The 24 T cell receptor beta chains in this list originate from one sample, sequenced in a study of T cell responses to AZD1222 COVID-19 vaccine. Profiled with immunoSEQ multiplex PCR; TCRdb holds only in-frame clones, not every one. The repertoire holds about 150,000 clones, with 90% as singletons. Material: peripheral blood, obtained 28 days after the second AZD1222 dose. These receptors all stem from an adult who received the AZD1222 COVID-19 vaccine.

This clone was detected once. This chain joins TRBV7-9 and TRBJ1-1; possible D gene TRBD1, 5 bases. Between the trimmed V and J ends, which lost 5 bases and 7 bases, there was a span of 8 bases. Per the germline V gene, CDR1 is SEHNR and CDR2 is FQNEAQ (reference sequence). This CDR3 is built from 11 residues. CDR3 in amino acids: CASSLGGEAFF. The CDR3 DNA sequence: TGTGCCAGCAGCCTGGGGGGTGAAGCTTTCTTT.

The CDR3 here is CASKGIPSGEQYF. In DNA, the CDR3 is TGTGCCAGCAAGGGGATTCCCTCCGGGGAGCAGTACTTC. The J gene is TRBJ2-7, the V gene TRBV3-1 (or the pseudogene TRBV3-2); TRBD1 is a possible D gene (5 bases). Trimming pared 7 bases from V and 7 bases from J, leaving 17 bases between. CDR3 size: 13 residues. The germline V gene has CDR1 LGHDT and CDR2 YNNKEL (reference sequence).

The rearrangement links TRBV20-1 to TRBJ1-2; D is possibly TRBD1 (5 bases). Germline V gene lookup returns CDR1 DFQATT and CDR2 SNEGSKA (reference sequence). The CDR3 length is 12 residues. V lost 3 bases, J lost 6 bases, and 11 bases lay in between. The CDR3 region has the DNA TGCAGTGCTAGTCGACAGTCGGATGGCTACACCTTC. It encodes CSASRQSDGYTF.

This clone was observed once. The J gene is TRBJ2-1, the V gene TRBV29-1, with TRBD2 matching over 8 bases. This CDR3 spans 14 amino acids. Germline assignment: CDR1 SQVTM and CDR2 ANQGSEA. The V segment lost 7 bases and the J segment 0 bases; nucleotides outside the gene matches: 5. CDR3: CSARGGLSYNEQFF. CDR3 bases: TGCAGCGCCCGGGGGGGACTCTCCTACAATGAGCAGTTCTTC.

This chain connects TRBV5-4 to TRBJ2-7, with 7 bases matching TRBD1. The CDR3 has 14 amino acids. Germline CDR1 SGHNT, CDR2 YYREEE (reference sequence). V trimming: 4 bases; J trimming: 2 bases; junction bases outside the gene matches: 6. The CDR3 here is CASSQKQGTYEQYF. DNA for the CDR3: TGTGCCAGCAGCCAAAAACAGGGGACCTACGAGCAGTACTTC.

The rearrangement uses TRBV7-8 and TRBJ2-2; unclear D gene. V gave up 1 base and J gave up 7 bases, with 10 bases separating them. Per germline, CDR1 SGHVS and CDR2 FQNEAQ. The CDR3 extends over 14 amino acids. CDR3 sequence (DNA): TGTGCCAGCAGCTTAGATACCCTGGTCGGGGAGCTGTTTTTT. Its translation: CASSLDTLVGELFF.

CDR3 DNA: TGTGCCAGCTCACCGAAGGAAGGGGGTCAGCCCCAGCATTTT. Its protein product is CASSPKEGGQPQHF. This chain connects TRBV18 to TRBJ1-5; a possible D gene is TRBD1 (6 bases). The V gene lost 3 bases and the J gene lost 6 bases, with 12 bases spanning the gap. Germline CDR1 is KGHSH and CDR2 is LQKENI. The CDR3 length is 14 residues. The variable domain in full, with the rest retrieved from reference TRBV18 and TRBJ1-5, is NAGVMQNPRHLVRRRGQEARLRCSPMKGHSHVYWYRQLPEEGLKFMVYLQKENIIDESGMPKERFSAEFPKEGPSILRIQQVVRGDSAAYFCASSPKEGGQPQHFGDGTRLSIL.

The chain joins TRBV5-1 to TRBJ2-1, with D possibly TRBD1 on 8 matching bases. The V gene lost 3 bases and the J gene lost 10 bases, with 17 bases spanning the gap. This CDR3 is built from 14 residues. Germline values: CDR1 SGHRS, CDR2 YFSETQ. The CDR3 sequence: CASSWKDREGEQFF. CDR3 sequence (DNA): TGCGCCAGCAGCTGGAAGGACAGGGAGGGCGAGCAGTTCTTC.

The rearrangement links TRBV7-9 to TRBJ1-2, with a weak D call TRBD1 (5 bases). CDR3 length: 13 residues. Between the trimmed V and J ends, which lost 2 bases and 2 bases, there was a span of 6 bases. The germline V gene encodes CDR1 SEHNR and CDR2 FQNEAQ (reference sequence). CDR3 nucleotides: TGTGCCAGCAGCTTAAGGGGAAACTATGGCTACACCTTC. This sequence encodes CASSLRGNYGYTF.

The V and J genes are TRBV28 and TRBJ2-5, with a weak D call TRBD2 (6 bases). CDR3 length: 13 amino acids. Germline V lookup: CDR1 MDHEN, CDR2 SYDVKM. The germline V and J ends were trimmed by 5 bases and 2 bases, with 9 bases remaining between them. CDR3 nucleotides: TGTGCCAGCAGTCCCGGGAGACAAGAGACCCAGTACTTC. Translated: CASSPGRQETQYF.

The chain is built from TRBV13 and TRBJ2-7; unclear D gene. The V end lost 2 bases, the J end lost 2 bases, and 10 bases lay between the germline ends. The CDR3 has 14 amino acids. CDR1 and CDR2 from the germline V gene are PRHDT and FYEKMQ (reference sequence). The CDR3, as DNA: TGTGCCAGCAGCTTATCGAACCGTCCCTACGAGCAGTACTTC. It translates to CASSLSNRPYEQYF.

This chain joins TRBV18 and TRBJ1-3; D gene ambiguous. The CDR3 runs to 16 residues. V lost 0 bases to trimming and J lost 2 bases, with 11 bases between them. Germline-derived CDR1 and CDR2 are KGHSH and LQKENI. The CDR3 sequence is CASSPPEQLTGNTIYF. The CDR3 nucleotides read TGTGCCAGCTCACCACCGGAGCAGCTGACTGGAAACACCATATATTTT.

This clone was detected only once. The chain uses TRBV7-9 and TRBJ1-1; D gene unclear. CDR1 is SEHNR, CDR2 FQNEAQ, per germline (reference sequence). The CDR3 sequence is 16 residues long. V gave up 5 bases and J gave up 4 bases, with 20 bases separating them. In nucleotides, the CDR3 is TGTGCCAGCAGCCGTTTCTCTTGGACGACCGGCACTGAAGCTTTCTTT. It codes for CASSRFSWTTGTEAFF.

V and J are TRBV19 and TRBJ1-1; D call uncertain. CDR1 and CDR2 from the germline V gene are LNHDA and SQIVND (reference sequence). This CDR3 spans 15 amino acids. V lost 7 bases to trimming and J lost 4 bases, with 19 bases between them. This chain's CDR3 is CASTSDAGMGTEAFF. In nucleotides, the CDR3 is TGTGCCAGTACGTCGGACGCGGGAATGGGCACTGAAGCTTTCTTT. Full variable domain (outside the CDR3, taken from reference TRBV19 and TRBJ1-1): DGGITQSPKYLFRKEGQNVTLSCEQNLNHDAMYWYRQDPGQGLRLIYYSQIVNDFQKGDIAEGYSVSREKKESFPLTVTSAQKNPTAFYLCASTSDAGMGTEAFFGQGTRLTVV.

The J gene is TRBJ2-2, the V gene TRBV7-6; 12 bases line up with TRBD2. The trim removed 4 bases at V and 5 bases at J, leaving 5 bases unmatched. CDR1 is SGHVS, CDR2 FNYEAQ, per germline. This CDR3 is built from 16 residues. For the CDR3, the DNA is TGTGCCAGCAGCTCCGCCGGGACTAGCGGGACCGGGGAGCTGTTTTTT. This gives the protein CASSSAGTSGTGELFF.

Remarks on this clone: Other DNA variants within this sample encode the same CDR3. This sequence joins TRBV24-1 and TRBJ2-1; D is uncertain. The CDR3 contains 12 residues. V was clipped by 2 bases and J by 4 bases, with 2 bases between them. Germline CDR1 KGHDR, CDR2 SFDVKD. CDR3 nucleotides: TGTGCCACCAGTGATTCATACAATGAGCAGTTCTTC. Residues: CATSDSYNEQFF.

This clone was detected once. V gene TRBV10-3 combines with J gene TRBJ2-1; TRBD2 aligns across 10 bases. The CDR3 runs to 17 residues. The ends lost 0 bases at V and 5 bases at J; junction bases unmatched: 7. Germline V gene data show CDR1 as ENHRY and CDR2 as SYGVKD. For the CDR3, the DNA is TGTGCCATCAGTGAGTCGGCGAGCGGGAGGGCCGACAATGAGCAGTTCTTC. Its protein product is CAISESASGRADNEQFF.

This chain connects TRBV7-9 to TRBJ1-1, with D perhaps matching TRBD1 (5 bases). Trimming cost V 5 bases and J 2 bases, with 18 bases left between them. The CDR3 runs to 16 residues. CDR1 and CDR2 (germline): SEHNR, FQNEAQ (reference sequence). CDR3 nucleotides: TGTGCCAGCAGCCTCGACCCCAGGGAGGTCAACACTGAAGCTTTCTTT. This translates into CASSLDPREVNTEAFF.

The chain combines TRBV7-9 with TRBJ2-5; D unresolved. Germline CDR1 SEHNR, CDR2 FQNEAQ (reference sequence). The CDR3 is 13 amino acids. Trimming cost V 4 bases and J 5 bases, with 11 bases left between them. The CDR3 here is CASSSGFLETQYF. The CDR3 nucleotides read TGTGCCAGCAGCTCCGGGTTTCTGGAGACCCAGTACTTC.

The V gene is TRBV12-2, the J gene TRBJ2-7. TRBV12-2 is a pseudogene. There are 16 residues in the CDR3. CDR3 region: CASRLPWPLCSYEQYF. Here the CDR3 DNA reads TGTGCAAGTCGCTTACCGTGGCCTCTATGCTCCTACGAGCAGTACTTC.

The rearrangement links TRBV11-2 to TRBJ1-6; D might be TRBD1 (6 bases). This CDR3 is 15 amino acids long. Trimming pared 4 bases from V and 7 bases from J, leaving 14 bases between. From germline, CDR1 is SGHAT and CDR2 FQNNGV. The CDR3 DNA reads as TGTGCCAGCAGCTCCGCGACAGGTGGGAATTCACCCCTCCACTTT. Protein sequence: CASSSATGGNSPLHF.

Points on this clone: The sample contains more than one DNA sequence encoding this CDR3. V usage is TRBV11-2 and J usage is TRBJ2-2; 11 nucleotides align to TRBD2. Germline trimming cut 2 bases from V and 4 bases from J; bases unmatched to any gene: 0. Germline V lookup: CDR1 SGHAT, CDR2 FQNNGV. The CDR3 consists of 15 residues. CDR3 loop: CASSLLAGGTGELFF. The DNA of the CDR3 is TGTGCCAGCAGCTTACTAGCGGGAGGCACCGGGGAGCTGTTTTTT.

CDR3 in DNA: TGTGCCAGCAGCCGGACTAGCGGGATAGATAGTGAGCAGTTCTTC. This gives the protein CASSRTSGIDSEQFF. The rearrangement links TRBV27 to TRBJ2-1; 12 nucleotides match TRBD2. The CDR3 consists of 15 residues. Trimming removed 6 bases from V and 9 bases from J; junction bases left unmatched: 9. CDR1 MNHEY and CDR2 SMNVEV come from the germline V gene (reference sequence).

V and J are TRBV6-5 and TRBJ2-5, with 14 bases that match TRBD2. This CDR3 has 15 residues. CDR1 MNHEY and CDR2 SVGAGI come from the germline V gene. V dropped 6 bases and J dropped 4; count of bases not matched to a gene: 4. CDR3 in amino acids: CASRRLAGGGETQYF. CDR3 coding DNA: TGTGCCAGCAGGCGACTAGCGGGAGGGGGAGAGACCCAGTACTTC.